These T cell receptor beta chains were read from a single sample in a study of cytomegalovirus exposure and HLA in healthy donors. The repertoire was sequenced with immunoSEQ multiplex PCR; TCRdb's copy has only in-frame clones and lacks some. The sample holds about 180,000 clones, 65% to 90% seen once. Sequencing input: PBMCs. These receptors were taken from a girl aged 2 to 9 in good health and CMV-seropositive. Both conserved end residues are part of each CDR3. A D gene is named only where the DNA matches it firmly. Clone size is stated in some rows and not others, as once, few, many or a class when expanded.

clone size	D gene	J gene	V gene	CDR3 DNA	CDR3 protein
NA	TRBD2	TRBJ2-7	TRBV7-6	TGTGCCAGCAGCTCGACTAGCGCCTACGAGCAGTACTTC	CASSSTSAYEQYF
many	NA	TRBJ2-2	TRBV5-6	TGTGCCAGCAGCTTGTCTACCGGGGAGCTGTTTTTT	CASSLSTGELFF
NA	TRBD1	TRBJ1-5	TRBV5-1	TGCGCCAGCAGACAGGGGACAGGCAATCAGCCCCAGCATTTT	CASRQGTGNQPQHF
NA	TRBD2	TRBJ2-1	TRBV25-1	TGTGCCAGCAGTGAACGGGGAGCGGGGCTCTCCTACAATGAGCAGTTCTTC	CASSERGAGLSYNEQFF
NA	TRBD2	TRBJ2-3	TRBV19	TGTGCCAGTAGGAGGGAAGCGGGGAAGACAGATACGCAGTATTTT	CASRREAGKTDTQYF
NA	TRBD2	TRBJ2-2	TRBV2	TGTGCCAGCAGCGTGGGACTAGCGGGAGTCACCGGGGAGCTGTTTTTT	CASSVGLAGVTGELFF
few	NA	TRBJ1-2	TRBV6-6	TGTGCCAGCAGCAGTAGGGGGTCGCCTAACTATGGCTACACCTTC	CASSSRGSPNYGYTF
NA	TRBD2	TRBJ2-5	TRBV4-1	TGCGCCAGCAGCCAAATTTCTGGGGGGGTCCAAGAGACCCAGTACTTC	CASSQISGGVQETQYF
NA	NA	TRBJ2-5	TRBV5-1	TGCGCCAGCAGCTTAGGGGGGGCCCAGTACTTC	CASSLGGAQYF
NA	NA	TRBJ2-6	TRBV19	TGTGCCAGTAGTCTCCTCTCTGGGGCCAACGTCCTGACTTTC	CASSLLSGANVLTF
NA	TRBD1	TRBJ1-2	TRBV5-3	TGTGCCAGAAGCGGAAACAGGGGTGCTGGCTACACCTTC	CARSGNRGAGYTF
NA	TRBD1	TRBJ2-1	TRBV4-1	TGCGCCAGCAGCCAAGATCGGACAGGCCCTAGCTCCTACAATGAGCAGTTCTTC	CASSQDRTGPSSYNEQFF
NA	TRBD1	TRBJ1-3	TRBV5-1	TGCGCCAGCAGATCTGGGACAGGGGCTGGAAACACCATATATTTT	CASRSGTGAGNTIYF
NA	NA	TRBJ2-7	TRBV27	TGTGCCAGCGGAAGACAGGGACTGTACAAAGAGCAGTACTTC	CASGRQGLYKEQYF
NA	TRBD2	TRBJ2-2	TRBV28	TGTGCCAGCAGTTTAGGGTTAGGGAGGGTAAACACCGGGGAGCTGTTTTTT	CASSLGLGRVNTGELFF
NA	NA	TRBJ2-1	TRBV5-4	TGTGCCAGCAGCTTAGGACAGAGGTCCTACAATGAGCAGTTCTTC	CASSLGQRSYNEQFF
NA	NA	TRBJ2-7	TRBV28	TGTGCCAGCAGACAACCAGGGGCCCCCTCCTACGAGCAGTACTTC	CASRQPGAPSYEQYF
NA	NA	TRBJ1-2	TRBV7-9	TGTGCCAGCAGCGACGGGAGGAAGTATGGCTACACCTTC	CASSDGRKYGYTF
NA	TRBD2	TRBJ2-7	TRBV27	TGTGCCAGCAGGCCTAGCGGAGCAGCTGACGAGCAGTACTTC	CASRPSGAADEQYF
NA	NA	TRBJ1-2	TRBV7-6	TGTGCCAGCAGCTCATTTGGGGGGTGTGGCTACACCTTC	CASSSFGGCGYTF
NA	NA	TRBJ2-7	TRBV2	TGTGCCAGCAGTGAGATCAGGACTGAGCAGTACTTC	CASSEIRTEQYF
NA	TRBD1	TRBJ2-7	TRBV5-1	TGCGCCAGCAGCCGGACAGGTACGAAAGAGCAGTACTTC	CASSRTGTKEQYF
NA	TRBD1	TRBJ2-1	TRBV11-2	TGTGCCAGTGGGGCAGGGGGAAGCTCCTACAATGAGCAGTTCTTC	CASGAGGSSYNEQFF